The 32 T cell receptor beta chains below were found in one sample sequenced in a study of T cell clonality in common variable immunodeficiency. The data were produced by immunoSEQ multiplex PCR, yet TCRdb's version contains in-frame clones alone and is incomplete. This sample has about 42,000 clones, each found more than once. The material sequenced was peripheral blood mononuclear cells. All receptors derive from a person between 18 and 70 years old in good health.

Points on this clone: The read finishes 3 residues shy of the CDR3 end, and the germline J gene is used to complete it. The V and J genes are TRBV7-9 and TRBJ2-4; possible D gene TRBD2, 7 bases. This CDR3 has 13 residues. Germline V gene data show CDR1 as SEHNR and CDR2 as FQNEAQ (reference sequence). CDR3 residues: CASSLAGAPGQYF. The CDR3 DNA, read in part, is TGTGCCAGCAGCTTGGCGGGGGCGCCCGGT. Drawing the rest from reference TRBV7-9 and TRBJ2-4, the complete variable domain is DTGVSQNPRHKITKRGQNVTFRCDPISEHNRLYWYRQTLGQGPEFLTYFQNEAQLEKSRLLSDRFSAERPKGSFSTLEIQRTEQGDSAMYLCASSLAGAPGQYFGAGTRLSVL.

This clone was seen at least ten times. Coverage ceases 3 residues before the CDR3 finishes, and the germline J gene fills in the end. This chain uses TRBV19 with TRBJ1-6; D remains ambiguous. The CDR3 consists of 17 residues. V was cut by 0 bases and J by 6 bases, with 15 bases left in between. Germline V lookup: CDR1 LNHDA, CDR2 SQIVND (reference sequence). The DNA read from the CDR3 is TGTGCCAGTAGTATAGATCTTCCGGGGATGTTTAATTCACCC. It encodes CASSIDLPGMFNSP. The entire CDR3 sequence reads CASSIDLPGMFNSPLHF.

To note about this clone: The DNA ends 3 residues before the CDR3 does, and the rest of the CDR3 is filled in from the germline J gene. The rearrangement joins TRBV5-4 to TRBJ2-1; no reliable D call. The germline V gene encodes CDR1 SGHNT and CDR2 YYREEE (reference sequence). The germline V and J ends were trimmed by 3 bases and 4 bases, with 8 bases remaining between them. The CDR3 spans 13 residues. The CDR3 loop reads CASSSRGYNEQFF. The sequenced part of the CDR3 DNA is TGTGCCAGCAGCTCACGAGGTTACAATGAG.

This clone was detected ten times or more. The CDR3 end is not reached by the read, which stops 3 residues before it; the germline J gene fills it in. The chain employs TRBV6-2 or TRBV6-3 and TRBJ2-7; TRBD1 agrees at 7 bases. The V gene's germline CDR1 is MNHEY and CDR2 SVGEGT. V trimming: 7 bases; J trimming: 4 bases; junction bases outside the gene matches: 7. This CDR3 comprises 13 residues. The CDR3 sequence: CASTLPGGYEQYF. The sequenced CDR3 bases are TGTGCCAGCACCCTTCCAGGGGGTTACGAG.

This clone has a count of ten or more. The read gets to within 3 residues of the CDR3 end, and the germline J gene fills in the rest. V is TRBV29-1 and J is TRBJ2-1; TRBD2 matches at 12 bases. The V gene end was trimmed by 0 bases and the J gene end by 6 bases; junction bases not matched to a gene: 9. The germline gives CDR1 SQVTM, CDR2 ANQGSEA. The CDR3 loop spans 17 amino acids. Partial CDR3 DNA: TGCAGCGTTGAAGAAGGAATCGGACTAGCGGGAACCAATGAG. Translation: CSVEEGIGLAGTNE. The whole CDR3 protein reads CSVEEGIGLAGTNEQFF.

This clone was counted at least ten times. The CDR3 is cut off 3 residues early in the read; its end comes from the germline J gene. The V call is TRBV6-1, the J call TRBJ2-2; 10 nucleotides agree with TRBD2. J gave up 3 bases and V 2 bases, and 0 bases lay outside the gene matches. The germline V gene has CDR1 MNHNS and CDR2 SASEGT. This CDR3 has 15 amino acids. The CDR3 protein is CASSELAGDTGELFF. CDR3 bases read: TGTGCCAGCAGTGAACTAGCGGGAGACACCGGGGAG.

This clone was detected many times. The read terminates 3 residues before the CDR3 end, so the remaining end is supplied by the germline J gene. The chain combines TRBV5-1 with TRBJ2-1; TRBD2 matches 12 bases. Per the germline V gene, CDR1 is SGHRS and CDR2 is YFSETQ. There are 16 residues in the CDR3. J was trimmed by 7 bases and V by 4 bases; bases with no gene match: 9. Here the CDR3 reads CASSRLAGASTNEQFF. The CDR3 bases that were read are TGCGCCAGCAGCCGACTAGCGGGAGCTTCTACAAATGAG.

This clone was counted ten times or more. The missing CDR3 end, 3 residues past where the read stops, is filled in from the germline J gene. The chain links TRBV7-3 to TRBJ1-1; D call uncertain. CDR3 length: 13 amino acids. V was clipped by 2 bases and J by 1 base, with 5 bases between them. CDR1 is SGHTA, CDR2 FQGTGA, per germline. CDR3 bases read: TGTGCCAGCAGCTTAGCACAGAACACTGAA. Translation gives CASSLAQNTE. The full CDR3 is CASSLAQNTEAFF.

This clone was recorded many times. The CDR3 sequence: CASAPTSGGLYNEQFF. The DNA read from the CDR3 is TGCGCCAGCGCCCCCACCTCAGGTGGACTGTACAATGAG. This chain uses TRBV5-1 with TRBJ2-1; D may be TRBD2 (5 bases). The read terminates 3 residues before the CDR3 end, so the remaining end is supplied by the germline J gene. The CDR3 has 16 residues. Germline V gene lookup returns CDR1 SGHRS and CDR2 YFSETQ. Trimming removed 7 bases from V and 4 bases from J, with 21 bases in between.

Points on this clone: The CDR3 extends 3 residues past the end of the read, so its final part is completed from the germline J gene. This chain uses TRBV7-9 with TRBJ2-5; D is uncertain. CDR1 is SEHNR, CDR2 FQNEAQ, per germline (reference sequence). CDR3 length: 13 amino acids. CDR3 residues: CASSLEIVDTQYF. CDR3 DNA (partial): TGTGCCAGCAGCTTAGAGATCGTAGATACC.

A word on this clone: Read data end 3 residues before the CDR3 end; the end is taken from the germline J gene. The chain combines TRBV11-1 with TRBJ1-1; D not resolved. The germline CDR1 and CDR2 sequences are SGHAT and FQDESV (reference sequence). The CDR3 is 15 residues long. V dropped 5 bases and J dropped 2 bases, with 15 bases sitting between them. The DNA read from the CDR3 is TGTGCCAGCAGCCCACGTACACTGACAAACACTGAA. Its translation is CASSPRTLTNTE. The full-length CDR3 reads as CASSPRTLTNTEAFF. Variable domain in full (rest from reference TRBV11-1 and TRBJ1-1): EAEVAQSPRYKITEKSQAVAFWCDPISGHATLYWYRQILGQGPELLVQFQDESVVDDSQLPKDRFSAERLKGVDSTLKIQPAELGDSAMYLCASSPRTLTNTEAFFGQGTRLTVV.

This clone was recorded many times. The read finishes 3 residues shy of the CDR3 end, and the germline J gene is used to complete it. The chain employs TRBV19 and TRBJ2-7, with TRBD2 matching 8 bases. The ends lost 2 bases at V and 6 bases at J; junction bases unmatched: 12. This CDR3 contains 16 residues. Germline V gene data show CDR1 as LNHDA and CDR2 as SQIVND (reference sequence). CDR3 bases read: TGTGCCAGTAGTATAAACGGGGGGGCCTCAGTCTCCGAG. This codes for CASSINGGASVSE. The CDR3 reads in full as CASSINGGASVSEQYF.

This clone showed up many times. Coverage ceases 3 residues before the CDR3 finishes, and the germline J gene fills in the end. The chain recombines TRBV6-1 with TRBJ2-4, with D possibly TRBD2 on 5 matching bases. The CDR3 consists of 14 residues. V was pared by 4 bases and J by 6 bases, with 13 bases between. Germline CDR1 reads MNHNS; CDR2 reads SASEGT. The CDR3 loop reads CASSVALEGNIQYF. The sequenced CDR3 bases are TGTGCCAGCAGTGTGGCCCTCGAGGGAAACATT.

This clone was detected many times. The read falls 3 residues short of the CDR3 end, and the missing part is taken from the germline J gene. The rearrangement joins TRBV5-1 to TRBJ1-5; weak D call: TRBD1 (5 bases). The V end was cut by 4 bases, the J end by 0 bases, with 14 bases between. This CDR3 has 16 amino acids. CDR1 and CDR2 (germline): SGHRS, YFSETQ. CDR3: CASSPSGGNSNQPQHF. The sequenced part of the CDR3 DNA is TGCGCCAGCAGCCCTTCGGGGGGGAATAGCAATCAGCCC.

Concerning this clone: Germline is not matched at one junction end, which may reflect a read error. The read comes to an end 3 residues before the CDR3 does, leaving the germline J gene to fill in the end. Other DNA sequences within the sample encode an identical CDR3. The chain recombines TRBV7-3 with TRBJ1-3, with a possible D match to TRBD1 (6 bases). Germline lookup yields CDR1 SGHTA and CDR2 FQGTGA. The CDR3 length is 16 residues. CDR3 region: CASSLQGPTSGNTIYF. Partial CDR3 DNA: TGTGCCAGCAGCTTACAGGGGCCCACATCTGGAAACACG.

With respect to this clone: Coverage ceases 3 residues before the CDR3 finishes, and the germline J gene fills in the end. The chain uses TRBV30 and TRBJ1-2; TRBD1 is a possible D gene (5 bases). Germline values: CDR1 GTSNPN, CDR2 SVGIG (reference sequence). The CDR3 spans 13 residues. This CDR3 reads CAWSVGAPYDYTF. The part of the CDR3 DNA that was read is TGTGCCTGGAGTGTAGGGGCCCCCTACGAC.

This clone was found many times. The observed sequence ends 3 residues before the CDR3 terminus, with the missing tail filled in from the germline J gene. The chain employs TRBV18 and TRBJ2-5; TRBD1 matches 7 bases. The germline V gene encodes CDR1 KGHSH and CDR2 LQKENI. Trimming cost V 4 bases and J 1 base; bases outside gene matches: 6. The CDR3 spans 15 residues. The CDR3 is CASSQLTGFQETQYF. The CDR3 DNA, read in part, is TGTGCCAGCTCACAGCTGACAGGGTTCCAAGAGACC.

This clone showed up many times. The missing CDR3 end, 3 residues past where the read stops, is filled in from the germline J gene. The chain carries TRBV20-1 and TRBJ2-3; TRBD2 aligns across 8 bases. V lost 5 bases to trimming and J lost 2 bases; unmatched junction nucleotides: 3. This CDR3 spans 13 amino acids. Germline V gene data show CDR1 as DFQATT and CDR2 as SNEGSKA (reference sequence). The CDR3 reads CSAPAGATDTQYF. The sequenced CDR3 bases are TGCAGTGCTCCAGCGGGGGCCACAGATACG.

This clone has a count of ten or more. The read stops 3 residues short of the end of the CDR3; the missing end is completed from the germline J gene. The V call is TRBV6-2 or TRBV6-3, the J call TRBJ2-2, with 9 bases aligning to TRBD2. Per the germline V gene, CDR1 is MNHEY and CDR2 is SVGEGT. The CDR3 has 15 residues. CDR3 region: CASSETSGPNRKLFF. CDR3 DNA, as far as it was read: TGTGCCAGCAGTGAGACTAGCGGCCCTAACCGAAAG.

A note on this clone: This could be a read error, since a much larger clone is one nucleotide away. Read sequence stops 3 residues before the CDR3 end, and the germline J gene provides the missing end. The chain has TRBV5-1 and TRBJ2-5; 8 bases agree with TRBD2. The CDR3 has 15 amino acids. The junction had 12 bases not matched to a gene; V was cut back by 7 bases and J by 4 bases. Germline V gene data show CDR1 as SGHRS and CDR2 as YFSETQ. Here the CDR3 reads CASRSPGGAIETQYF. CDR3 DNA (partial): TGCGCCAGCCGCTCCCCCGGGGGGGCCATAGAGACC. The whole variable domain, remainder taken from reference TRBV5-1 and TRBJ2-5, is KAGVTQTPRYLIKTRGQQVTLSCSPISGHRSVSWYQQTPGQGLQFLFEYFSETQRNKGNFPGRFSGRQFSNSRSEMNVSTLELGDSALYLCASRSPGGAIETQYFGPGTRLLVL.

Many counts were recorded for this clone. The read terminates 3 residues ahead of where the CDR3 ends, so the germline J gene completes it. The V gene is TRBV20-1, the J gene TRBJ1-2, with TRBD1 identical over 7 bases. This CDR3 is 15 amino acids long. CDR1 DFQATT and CDR2 SNEGSKA come from the germline V gene (reference sequence). J was trimmed by 3 bases and V by 1 base; bases with no gene match: 8. Partial CDR3 DNA: TGCAGTGCTAGAGCCCCGGGACAGCTGCACTATGGC. Its translation: CSARAPGQLHYG. The whole CDR3 protein reads CSARAPGQLHYGYTF.

This clone was detected ten times or more. The CDR3 end is not reached by the read, which stops 3 residues before it; the germline J gene fills it in. This rearrangement joins TRBV18 to TRBJ1-6; D might be TRBD1 (6 bases). The CDR3 consists of 15 residues. The germline gives CDR1 KGHSH, CDR2 LQKENI. V was pared by 1 base and J by 6 bases, with 10 bases between. The CDR3 spells CASSPLDSFNSPLHF. Incomplete CDR3 DNA: TGTGCCAGCTCACCACTGGACAGTTTTAATTCACCC.

This clone was seen repeatedly, ten times or more. The CDR3 end is not reached by the read, which stops 3 residues before it; the germline J gene fills it in. This rearrangement joins TRBV20-1 to TRBJ2-1; TRBD2 matches 11 bases. Germline V CDR1 and CDR2: DFQATT, SNEGSKA (reference sequence). V dropped 0 bases and J dropped 4; count of bases not matched to a gene: 8. The CDR3 has 17 amino acids. This CDR3 reads CSARDRLAGGQYNEQFF. The covered CDR3 bases are TGCAGTGCTAGAGATCGGCTAGCGGGGGGCCAGTACAATGAG.

This clone was counted at least ten times. The read terminates 3 residues ahead of where the CDR3 ends, so the germline J gene completes it. The chain uses TRBV19 and TRBJ1-1; a weak D match, TRBD1 (6 bases). CDR1 is LNHDA, CDR2 SQIVND, per germline (reference sequence). V was pared by 9 bases and J by 7 bases, with 18 bases between. The CDR3 covers 13 residues. The CDR3: CASFTQGRDEAFF. CDR3 DNA, as far as it was read: TGTGCCAGCTTCACACAGGGACGGGATGAA.

This clone was counted ten times or more. The read terminates 3 residues ahead of where the CDR3 ends, so the germline J gene completes it. The rearrangement joins TRBV12-5 to TRBJ2-5; 9 bases are shared with TRBD2. This CDR3 is built from 15 residues. The germline CDR1 and CDR2 sequences are LGHNT and FRNRAP. Unmatched junction bases numbered 8, after V lost 4 bases and J lost 5 bases. The CDR3 sequence: CASGSGLAGMETQYF. The DNA read from the CDR3 is TGTGCTAGTGGTTCCGGCCTAGCGGGAATGGAGACC.

This clone has at least ten counts. Read sequence stops 3 residues before the CDR3 end, and the germline J gene provides the missing end. V gene TRBV2 combines with J gene TRBJ1-1, with TRBD1 matching over 9 bases. Germline loops: CDR1 SNHLY, CDR2 FYNNEI. This CDR3 comprises 14 residues. The covered CDR3 bases are TGTGCCAGCAGAACTGGGGGACAGGGCTTCCAA. This translates into CASRTGGQGFQ. The CDR3, in full, reads CASRTGGQGFQAFF.

The sample holds many counts of this clone. The read terminates 3 residues before the CDR3 end, so the remaining end is supplied by the germline J gene. The chain joins TRBV5-8 to TRBJ1-4; 9 bases align to TRBD1. The CDR3 is 14 residues long. Trimming removed 5 bases from V and 6 bases from J; junction bases left unmatched: 5. The germline gives CDR1 SGHTS, CDR2 YDEGEE. The CDR3 protein is CASSPGTGYEKLFF. Partial CDR3 DNA: TGTGCCAGCAGTCCCGGGACAGGGTATGAAAAA.

This clone was seen ten or more times. The sequenced fragment ends 3 residues before the CDR3 boundary, so the rest is inferred from the germline J gene. V and J are TRBV2 and TRBJ1-1; no clear D gene. V gave up 5 bases and J gave up 5 bases, with 12 bases separating them. Per the germline V gene, CDR1 is SNHLY and CDR2 is FYNNEI. The CDR3 is 13 residues long. The CDR3 loop is CASSWARGTEAFF. The covered CDR3 bases are TGTGCCAGCAGTTGGGCGCGCGGGACTGAA.

In its sample, this clone was seen many times. The junction and the germline gene differ at one end; a read error may be behind it. The read ends 3 residues early relative to the CDR3; the germline J gene fills the gap. The chain uses TRBV7-7 and TRBJ2-1; 7 nucleotides align to TRBD1. CDR1 SSHAT and CDR2 FNYEAQ come from the germline V gene (reference sequence). This CDR3 comprises 13 residues. The CDR3: CASSLQGNNEQFF. The CDR3 DNA, read in part, is TGTGCTAGCAGCCTACAGGGGAACAATGAG.

This clone appeared many times. The DNA ends 3 residues before the CDR3 does, and the rest of the CDR3 is filled in from the germline J gene. J is TRBJ1-4 and V is TRBV4-1; 10 bases line up with TRBD1. With V trimmed by 3 bases and J by 8 bases, 3 bases remained unmatched. Germline lookup yields CDR1 MGHRA and CDR2 YSYEKL. The CDR3 runs 14 residues. The CDR3 here is CASSQGTGEEKLFF. CDR3 DNA, as far as it was read: TGCGCCAGCAGCCAGGGGACAGGGGAGGAAAAA.

This clone has a count of ten or more. Coverage ceases 3 residues before the CDR3 finishes, and the germline J gene fills in the end. The gene calls are TRBV18 and TRBJ1-1; 8 bases match TRBD1. This CDR3 region has 18 residues. CDR1 and CDR2 (germline): KGHSH, LQKENI. V lost 3 bases to trimming and J lost 1 base; unmatched junction nucleotides: 13. The CDR3 DNA, read in part, is TGTGCCAGCTCACCGGTCAGGGGGCTTCTACCAAAGAACACTGAA. This sequence encodes CASSPVRGLLPKNTE. The entire CDR3 is CASSPVRGLLPKNTEAFF.

The sample holds many counts of this clone. The CDR3 end falls 3 residues outside the read, so it is completed with the germline J gene. V usage is TRBV19 and J usage is TRBJ1-1; a possible D gene is TRBD1 (6 bases). Deletions cut 10 bases from V and 5 bases from J, with 17 bases between. The CDR3 is 13 amino acids. CDR1 and CDR2 from the germline V gene are LNHDA and SQIVND (reference sequence). Incomplete CDR3 DNA: TGTGCCACGGGAGGGACAATATTAACTGAA. Protein: CATGGTILTE. The entire CDR3 protein is CATGGTILTEAFF.